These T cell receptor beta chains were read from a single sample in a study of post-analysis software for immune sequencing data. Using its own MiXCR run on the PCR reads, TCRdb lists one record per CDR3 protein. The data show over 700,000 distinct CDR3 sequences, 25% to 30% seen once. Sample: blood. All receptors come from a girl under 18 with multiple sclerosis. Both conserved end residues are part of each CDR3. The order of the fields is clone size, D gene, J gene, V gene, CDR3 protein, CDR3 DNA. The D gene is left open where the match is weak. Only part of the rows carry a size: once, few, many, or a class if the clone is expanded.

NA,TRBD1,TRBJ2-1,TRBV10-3,CAISESGQGGDEQFF,TGTGCCATCAGTGAGTCGGGACAGGGAGGCGATGAGCAGTTCTTC
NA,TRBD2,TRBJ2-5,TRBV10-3,CAIREGLAREQETQYF,TGTGCCATCAGAGAAGGACTAGCGAGAGAACAAGAGACCCAGTACTTC
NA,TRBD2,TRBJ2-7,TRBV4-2,CASSPTFNLGLQSSYEQYF,TGTGCCAGCAGCCCCACTTTCAATCTGGGACTACAGAGCTCCTACGAGCAGTACTTC
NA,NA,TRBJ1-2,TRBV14,CASSQDRIYGYTF,TGTGCCAGCAGCCAAGATCGGATCTATGGCTACACCTTC
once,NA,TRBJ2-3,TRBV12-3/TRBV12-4,CASSYDYSDTQYF,TGTGCCAGCAGTTACGACTACTCAGATACGCAGTATTTT
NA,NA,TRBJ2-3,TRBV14,CASSQRGRVADTQYF,TGTGCCAGCAGCCAAAGGGGGAGAGTAGCGGATACGCAGTATTTT
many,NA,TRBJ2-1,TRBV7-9,CASSLVSFSYNEQFF,TGTGCCAGCAGCTTAGTTTCCTTCTCCTACAATGAGCAGTTCTTC
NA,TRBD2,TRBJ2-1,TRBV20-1,CSAGGLAGYNEQFF,TGCAGTGCGGGGGGACTAGCGGGCTACAATGAGCAGTTCTTC
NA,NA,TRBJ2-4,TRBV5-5,CASSLLQGGLNIQYF,TGTGCCAGCAGCTTGTTGCAGGGTGGTTTGAACATTCAGTACTTC
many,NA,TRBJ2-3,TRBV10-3,CAISESKGGESTDTQYF,TGTGCCATCAGTGAGTCGAAGGGCGGGGAGAGCACAGATACGCAGTATTTT
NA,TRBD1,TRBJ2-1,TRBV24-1,CATSDHDRGPYNEQFF,TGTGCCACCAGTGACCACGACAGGGGACCTTACAATGAGCAGTTCTTC
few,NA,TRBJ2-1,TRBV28,CASSLRVRGGQREQFF,TGTGCCAGCAGTCTTAGGGTGAGGGGAGGCCAAAGGGAGCAGTTCTTC
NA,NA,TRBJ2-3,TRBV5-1,CASSLDSRGNTDTQYF,TGCGCCAGCAGCTTGGATAGCAGGGGAAACACAGATACGCAGTATTTT
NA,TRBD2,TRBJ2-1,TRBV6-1,CASSGGDTSISPYNEQFF,TGTGCCAGCTCGGGGGGGGACACATCTATCTCCCCCTACAATGAGCAGTTCTTC
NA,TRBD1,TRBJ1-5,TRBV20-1,CSARPPTGSNQPQHF,TGCAGTGCTAGACCTCCGACAGGGAGCAATCAGCCCCAGCATTTT
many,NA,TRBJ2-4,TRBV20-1,CSASIVGAVQYF,TGCAGTGCTTCGATAGTGGGGGCGGTTCAGTACTTC
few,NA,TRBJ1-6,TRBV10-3,CAISESAQLHSPLHF,TGTGCCATCAGTGAGTCGGCCCAGCTCCATTCACCCCTCCACTTT
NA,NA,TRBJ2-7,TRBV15,CATSRGFYEQYF,TGTGCCACCAGCAGAGGGTTTTACGAGCAGTACTTC
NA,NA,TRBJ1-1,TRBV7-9,CASSPRFGNTEAFF,TGTGCCAGCAGCCCCAGGTTCGGTAACACTGAAGCTTTCTTT
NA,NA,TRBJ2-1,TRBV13,CASSSTEGTQTQFF,TGTGCCAGCAGCTCGACCGAGGGGACCCAGACCCAGTTCTTC
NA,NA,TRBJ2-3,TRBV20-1,CSATIRDPSTDTQYF,TGCAGTGCTACAATTCGGGACCCAAGCACAGATACGCAGTATTTT
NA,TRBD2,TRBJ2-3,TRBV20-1,CSTGLGEDTQYF,TGCAGTACAGGACTAGGGGAAGATACGCAGTATTTT
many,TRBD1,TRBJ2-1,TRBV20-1,CSGTGSSYNEQFF,TGCAGTGGGACAGGGAGCTCCTACAATGAGCAGTTCTTC
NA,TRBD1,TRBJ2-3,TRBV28,CASISTGTGFLDSTDTQYF,TGTGCCAGCATCTCCACCGGGACAGGGTTTCTGGATAGCACAGATACGCAGTATTTT
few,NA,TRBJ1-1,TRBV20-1,CSARRQLEAFF,TGCAGTGCTAGACGACAGCTTGAAGCTTTCTTT
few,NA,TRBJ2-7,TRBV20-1,CSAKDSSPQSGSEQYF,TGCAGTGCTAAGGACAGTTCACCACAATCAGGGTCCGAGCAGTACTTC
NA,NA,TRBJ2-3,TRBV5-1,CASSPRTTTTDTQYF,TGCGCCAGCAGCCCCCGCACGACTACCACAGATACGCAGTATTTT
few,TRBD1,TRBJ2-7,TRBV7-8,CASTKTGESSYEQYF,TGTGCCAGCACTAAAACAGGGGAGTCCTCCTACGAGCAGTACTTC
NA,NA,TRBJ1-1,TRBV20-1,CSARPLVGSITMNTEAFF,TGCAGTGCTAGACCCCTGGTGGGGTCAATCACCATGAACACTGAAGCTTTCTTT
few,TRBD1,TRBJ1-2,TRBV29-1,CSATTGESYGYTF,TGCAGCGCCACCACAGGGGAATCCTATGGCTACACCTTC
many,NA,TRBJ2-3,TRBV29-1,CSAQMAEGTDTQYF,TGCAGCGCCCAGATGGCGGAGGGGACAGATACGCAGTATTTT
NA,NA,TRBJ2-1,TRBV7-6,CASSLYVLRNSYNEQFF,TGTGCCAGCAGCTTATACGTTTTGAGGAACTCCTACAATGAGCAGTTCTTC
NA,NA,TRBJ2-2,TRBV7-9,CASSSGGPGELFF,TGTGCCAGCAGCTCCGGCGGCCCCGGGGAGCTGTTTTTT
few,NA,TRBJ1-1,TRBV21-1,CASSKGAGSLNTEAFF,TGTGCCAGCAGCAAAGGGGCAGGCTCCCTGAACACTGAAGCTTTCTTT
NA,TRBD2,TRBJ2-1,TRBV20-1,CSARELANEQFF,TGCAGTGCTAGAGAACTAGCGAATGAGCAGTTCTTC
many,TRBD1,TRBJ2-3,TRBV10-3,CAISDRQGILTDTQYF,TGTGCCATCAGTGACCGACAGGGGATTCTCACAGATACGCAGTATTTT
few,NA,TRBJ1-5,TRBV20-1,CSARKGSNQPQHF,TGCAGTGCTAGAAAGGGGAGCAATCAGCCCCAGCATTTT
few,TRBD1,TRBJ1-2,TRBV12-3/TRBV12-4,CASNRPGQMSNYGYTF,TGTGCCAGCAATCGACCGGGACAGATGTCTAACTATGGCTACACCTTC
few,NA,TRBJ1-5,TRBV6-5,CASSFRRSQPQHF,TGTGCCAGCAGTTTTCGGCGCAGTCAGCCCCAGCATTTT
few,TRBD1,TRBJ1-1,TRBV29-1,CSVHRDRNTEAFF,TGCAGCGTCCACCGGGACAGGAACACTGAAGCTTTCTTT
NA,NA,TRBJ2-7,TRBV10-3,CAISEKGAGEQYF,TGTGCCATCAGTGAAAAAGGCGCGGGCGAGCAGTACTTC
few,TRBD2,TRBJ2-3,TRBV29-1,CSVEKLAGVTDTQYF,TGCAGCGTTGAGAAACTAGCGGGGGTGACAGATACGCAGTATTTT
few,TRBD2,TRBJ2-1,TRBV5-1,CASSEGLADTNEQFF,TGCGCCAGCAGCGAGGGACTAGCGGATACGAATGAGCAGTTCTTC
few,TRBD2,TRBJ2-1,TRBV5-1,CASSSSGWSSYNEQFF,TGCGCCAGCAGCTCTAGCGGCTGGAGCTCCTACAATGAGCAGTTCTTC
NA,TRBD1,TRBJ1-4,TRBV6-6,CASSYSSGGGKLFF,TGTGCCAGCAGTTACTCATCAGGGGGTGGAAAACTGTTTTTT
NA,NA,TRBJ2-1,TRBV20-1,CSATGVPSSYNEQFF,TGCAGTGCAACCGGGGTCCCCAGCTCCTACAATGAGCAGTTCTTC
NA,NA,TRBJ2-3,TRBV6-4,CASSPAVHTDTQYF,TGTGCCAGCAGTCCGGCAGTTCACACAGATACGCAGTATTTT
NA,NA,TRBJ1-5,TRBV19,CASRAPPEQPQHF,TGTGCCAGTAGGGCGCCCCCGGAGCAGCCCCAGCATTTT
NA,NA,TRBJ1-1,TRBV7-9,CASLTQNTEAFF,TGTGCCAGCTTAACGCAGAACACTGAAGCTTTCTTT
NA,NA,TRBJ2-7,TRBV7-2,CASSVNLQGPKSHEQYF,TGTGCCAGCAGCGTGAACCTACAGGGACCTAAGAGCCACGAGCAGTACTTC
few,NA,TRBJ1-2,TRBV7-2,CASIPVVGGIYGYTF,TGTGCCAGCATCCCCGTGGTGGGGGGGATCTATGGCTACACCTTC
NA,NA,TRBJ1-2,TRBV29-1,CSVEGGTAYGYTF,TGCAGCGTTGAAGGAGGGACGGCTTATGGCTACACCTTC
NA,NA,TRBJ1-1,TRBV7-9,CASSLWGVGQRMNTEAFF,TGTGCCAGCAGCTTATGGGGGGTGGGGCAGAGGATGAACACTGAAGCTTTCTTT
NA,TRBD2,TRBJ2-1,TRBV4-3,CASSRTGTSGGQQFF,TGCGCCAGCAGCCGGACCGGGACTAGCGGGGGGCAGCAGTTCTTC
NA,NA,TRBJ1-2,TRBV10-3,CAISESVTDRIWGYTF,TGTGCCATCAGTGAGTCCGTTACTGACAGGATATGGGGCTACACCTTC
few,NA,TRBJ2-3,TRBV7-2,CASSANTDTQYF,TGTGCCAGCAGCGCGAACACAGATACGCAGTATTTT